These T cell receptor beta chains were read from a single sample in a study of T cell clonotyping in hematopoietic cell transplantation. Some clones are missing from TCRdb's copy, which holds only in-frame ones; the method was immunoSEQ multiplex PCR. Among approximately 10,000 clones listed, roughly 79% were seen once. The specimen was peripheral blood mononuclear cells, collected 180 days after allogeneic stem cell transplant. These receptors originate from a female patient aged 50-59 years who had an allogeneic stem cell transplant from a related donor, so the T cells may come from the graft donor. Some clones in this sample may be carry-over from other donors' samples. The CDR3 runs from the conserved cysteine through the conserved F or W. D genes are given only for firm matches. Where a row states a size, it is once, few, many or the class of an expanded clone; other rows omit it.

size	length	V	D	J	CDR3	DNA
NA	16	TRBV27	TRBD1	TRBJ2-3	CASSTRTGDVVDTQYF	TGTGCCAGCAGTACTCGGACAGGGGACGTCGTGGATACGCAGTATTTT
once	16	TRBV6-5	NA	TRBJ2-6	CASSYTGSSGANVLTF	TGTGCCAGCAGTTATACAGGTAGCTCTGGGGCCAACGTCCTGACTTTC
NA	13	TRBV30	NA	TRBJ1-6	CAWSVLHYSPLHF	TGTGCCTGGAGTGTACTACACTATTCACCCCTCCACTTT
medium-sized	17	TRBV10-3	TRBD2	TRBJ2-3	CAIGRGTSGGPADTQYF	TGTGCCATCGGCCGTGGGACTAGCGGGGGGCCCGCAGATACGCAGTATTTT
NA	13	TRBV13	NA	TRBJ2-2	CASSPPGTGELFF	TGTGCCAGCAGCCCCCCAGGCACCGGGGAGCTGTTTTTT
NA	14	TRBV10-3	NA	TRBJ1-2	CAISLTGRAYGYTF	TGTGCCATCAGCCTAACAGGGCGCGCCTATGGCTACACCTTC
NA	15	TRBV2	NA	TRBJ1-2	CASSAGRSPGYGYTF	TGTGCCAGCAGCGCTGGGCGCTCCCCGGGGTATGGCTACACCTTC
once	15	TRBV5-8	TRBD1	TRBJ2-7	CASSKETGGSDEQYF	TGTGCCAGCAGTAAGGAAACAGGGGGCTCCGACGAGCAGTACTTC
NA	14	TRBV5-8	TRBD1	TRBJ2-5	CASSPLDREETQYF	TGTGCCAGCAGCCCCTTGGACAGGGAGGAGACCCAGTACTTC
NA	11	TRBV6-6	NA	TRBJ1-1	CASSRNTEAFF	TGTGCCAGCAGTCGAAACACTGAAGCTTTCTTT
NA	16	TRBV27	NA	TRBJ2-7	CASSLVAAVPSYEQYF	TGTGCCAGCAGTTTAGTCGCGGCGGTACCCTCCTACGAGCAGTACTTC
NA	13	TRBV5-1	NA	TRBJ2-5	CASSLNFQETQYF	TGCGCCAGCAGCTTAAACTTTCAAGAGACCCAGTACTTC
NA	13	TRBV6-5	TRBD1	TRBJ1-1	CASSAGQGRRAFF	TGTGCCAGCAGTGCAGGACAGGGGAGGAGAGCTTTCTTT
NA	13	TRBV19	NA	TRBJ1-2	CASSPAPNYGYTF	TGTGCCAGTAGTCCAGCTCCTAACTATGGCTACACCTTC
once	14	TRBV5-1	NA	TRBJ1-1	CASSPGPMNTEAFF	TGCGCCAGCAGCCCGGGACCGATGAACACTGAAGCTTTCTTT
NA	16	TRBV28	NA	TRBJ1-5	CASSWPPQGSNQPQHF	TGTGCCAGCAGTTGGCCCCCCCAGGGAAGCAATCAGCCCCAGCATTTT
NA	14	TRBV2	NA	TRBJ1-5	CASSALYSNQPQHF	TGTGCCAGCAGTGCGCTCTATAGCAATCAGCCCCAGCATTTT
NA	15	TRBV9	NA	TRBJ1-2	CASSVWRTPPYGYTF	TGTGCCAGCAGCGTATGGAGGACGCCACCCTATGGCTACACCTTC
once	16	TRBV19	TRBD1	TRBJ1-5	CASRLGQGNGNQPQHF	TGTGCCAGTCGGTTGGGACAGGGGAATGGCAATCAGCCCCAGCATTTT
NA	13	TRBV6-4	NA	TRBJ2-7	CASRAPGEYEQYF	TGTGCCAGCAGGGCGCCGGGGGAGTACGAGCAGTACTTC
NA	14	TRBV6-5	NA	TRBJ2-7	CASSYSGQSAEQYF	TGTGCCAGCAGTTACTCAGGACAGAGCGCGGAGCAGTACTTC
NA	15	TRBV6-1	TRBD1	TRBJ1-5	CASRGDSYSNQPQHF	TGTGCCAGCAGGGGGGACAGTTATAGCAATCAGCCCCAGCATTTT
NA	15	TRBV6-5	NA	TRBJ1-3	CASSYSKGSGNTIYF	TGTGCCAGCAGTTACTCGAAGGGATCTGGAAACACCATATATTTT
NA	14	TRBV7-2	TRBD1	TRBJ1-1	CASLGTAHGAEAFF	TGTGCCAGCTTAGGGACAGCCCACGGCGCTGAAGCTTTCTTT
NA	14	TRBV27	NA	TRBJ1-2	CASSLSHRPDGYTF	TGTGCCAGCAGTTTATCTCACAGACCAGATGGCTACACCTTC